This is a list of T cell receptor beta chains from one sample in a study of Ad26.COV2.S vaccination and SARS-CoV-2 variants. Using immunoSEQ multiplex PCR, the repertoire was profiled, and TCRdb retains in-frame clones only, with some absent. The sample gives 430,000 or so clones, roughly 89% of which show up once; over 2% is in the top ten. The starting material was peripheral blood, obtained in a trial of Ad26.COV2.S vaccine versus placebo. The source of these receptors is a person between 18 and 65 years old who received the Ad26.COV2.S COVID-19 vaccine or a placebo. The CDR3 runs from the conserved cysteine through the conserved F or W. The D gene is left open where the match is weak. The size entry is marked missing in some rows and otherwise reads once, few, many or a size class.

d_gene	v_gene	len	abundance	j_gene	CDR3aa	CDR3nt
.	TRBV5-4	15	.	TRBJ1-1	CASSIPSRGSNEAFF	TGTGCCAGCAGCATACCAAGTAGGGGGTCTAATGAAGCTTTCTTT
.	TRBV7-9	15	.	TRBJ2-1	CASSLENREWNEQFF	TGTGCCAGCAGCTTAGAAAACAGGGAGTGGAATGAGCAGTTCTTC
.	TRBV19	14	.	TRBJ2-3	CASSISRGTDTQYF	TGTGCCAGTAGTATATCGCGGGGTACAGATACGCAGTATTTT
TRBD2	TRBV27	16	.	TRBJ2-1	CASSPKEREGRGEQFF	TGTGCCAGCAGTCCTAAAGAGCGGGAGGGCCGCGGTGAGCAGTTCTTC
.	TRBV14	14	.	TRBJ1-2	CASSQESLSYGYTF	TGTGCCAGCAGCCAAGAATCCCTCAGCTATGGCTACACCTTC
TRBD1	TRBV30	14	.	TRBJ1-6	CAWSVGTGDSPLHF	TGTGCCTGGAGTGTAGGGACAGGGGATTCACCCCTCCACTTT
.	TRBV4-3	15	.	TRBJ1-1	CASSQTRGVNTEAFF	TGCGCCAGCAGCCAAACCAGGGGCGTAAACACTGAAGCTTTCTTT
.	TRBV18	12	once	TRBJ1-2	CASSLDLGGYTF	TGTGCCAGCTCACTCGACCTAGGCGGCTACACCTTC
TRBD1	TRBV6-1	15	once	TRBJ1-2	CASSEAWWDSYGYTF	TGTGCCAGCAGTGAAGCTTGGTGGGACAGCTATGGCTACACCTTC
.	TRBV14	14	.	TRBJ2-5	CASSQEVGTETQYF	TGTGCCAGCAGCCAAGAGGTGGGAACGGAGACCCAGTACTTC
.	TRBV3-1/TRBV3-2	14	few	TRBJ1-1	CASSLVGTNTEAFF	TGTGCCAGCAGCCTTGTGGGAACGAACACTGAAGCTTTCTTT
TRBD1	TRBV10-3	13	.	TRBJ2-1	CAIGDRGNGEQFF	TGTGCCATCGGGGACAGGGGGAACGGTGAGCAGTTCTTC
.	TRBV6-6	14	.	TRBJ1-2	CASSYSWGRGGYTF	TGTGCCAGCAGTTACTCGTGGGGGCGGGGTGGCTACACCTTC
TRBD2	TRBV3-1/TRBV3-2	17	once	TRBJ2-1	CASSQEGMSGGFREQFF	TGTGCCAGCAGCCAAGAGGGGATGAGCGGGGGGTTTCGGGAGCAGTTCTTC
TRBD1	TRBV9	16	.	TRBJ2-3	CASSVPGTGMPDTQYF	TGTGCCAGCAGCGTTCCCGGGACAGGGATGCCAGATACGCAGTATTTT
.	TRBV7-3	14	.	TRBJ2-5	CASSLVSTQETQYF	TGTGCCAGCAGCTTAGTTTCTACACAAGAGACCCAGTACTTC
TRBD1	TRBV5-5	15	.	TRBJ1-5	CASSLGTGRDQPQHF	TGTGCCAGCAGCTTGGGGACAGGGCGGGATCAGCCCCAGCATTTT
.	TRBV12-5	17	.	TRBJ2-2	CASGLGGPGLRTGELFF	TGTGCTAGTGGTTTGGGGGGTCCGGGACTTCGCACCGGGGAGCTGTTTTTT
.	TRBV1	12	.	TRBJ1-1	CTSSWTGREAFF	TGCACCAGCAGCTGGACAGGCCGTGAAGCTTTCTTT
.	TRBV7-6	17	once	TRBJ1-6	CASSLDSSRGSFSPLHF	TGTGCCAGCAGCTTAGATTCGAGCAGGGGTAGCTTTTCACCCCTCCACTTT
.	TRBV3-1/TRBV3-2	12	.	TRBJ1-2	CASSQGGTSYTF	TGTGCCAGCAGCCAAGGGGGGACAAGCTACACCTTC
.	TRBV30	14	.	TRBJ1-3	CAWRTPSSGNTIYF	TGTGCCTGGAGGACACCATCCTCTGGAAACACCATATATTTT
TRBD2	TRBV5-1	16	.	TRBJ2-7	CASSLDQRGARYEQYF	TGCGCCAGCAGCTTGGATCAGCGGGGGGCCCGGTACGAGCAGTACTTC
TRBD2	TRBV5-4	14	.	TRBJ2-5	CASSLSGGVETQYF	TGTGCCAGCAGCTTAAGCGGGGGGGTAGAGACCCAGTACTTC
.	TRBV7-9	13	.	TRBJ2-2	CASSPRGDGELFF	TGTGCCAGCAGCCCGAGGGGTGACGGGGAGCTGTTTTTT
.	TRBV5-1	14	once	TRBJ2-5	CASSLLGGGETQYF	TGCGCCAGCAGCCTCCTTGGGGGCGGGGAGACCCAGTACTTC
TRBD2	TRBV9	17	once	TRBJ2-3	CASSAAKTSGNTDTQYF	TGTGCCAGCAGCGCCGCCAAGACTAGCGGGAACACAGATACGCAGTATTTT
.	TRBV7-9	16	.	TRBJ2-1	CASSSGWALPHNEQFF	TGTGCCAGCAGCTCCGGTTGGGCCTTACCACACAATGAGCAGTTCTTC
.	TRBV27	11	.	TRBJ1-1	CASRTYTEAFF	TGTGCCAGCCGGACCTACACTGAAGCTTTCTTT
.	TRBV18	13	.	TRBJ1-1	CASSPVGGTEAFF	TGTGCCAGCTCACCTGTGGGGGGGACTGAAGCTTTCTTT
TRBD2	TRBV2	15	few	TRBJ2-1	CASSKLAGAYNEQFF	TGTGCCAGCAGTAAACTAGCGGGAGCCTACAATGAGCAGTTCTTC
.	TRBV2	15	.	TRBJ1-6	CASSEARVSLGPLHF	TGTGCCAGCAGTGAAGCCCGGGTCTCTTTGGGGCCCCTCCACTTT
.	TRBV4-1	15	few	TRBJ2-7	CASTASGTPPSEQYF	TGCGCCAGCACCGCGTCGGGGACCCCTCCCTCCGAGCAGTACTTC
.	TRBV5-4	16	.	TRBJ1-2	CASSHGEPGHLNGYTF	TGTGCCAGCAGCCACGGCGAACCGGGACACCTAAATGGCTACACCTTC
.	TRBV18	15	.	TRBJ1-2	CASSPGRNLNYGYTF	TGTGCCAGCTCACCCGGACGGAACCTCAACTATGGCTACACCTTC
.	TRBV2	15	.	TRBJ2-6	CASSQEGSGANVLTF	TGTGCCAGCAGCCAGGAGGGCTCTGGGGCCAACGTCCTGACTTTC
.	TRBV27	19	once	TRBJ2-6	CASSLVTRRGVLGANVLTF	TGTGCCAGCAGTTTAGTTACCCGGCGCGGGGTATTGGGGGCCAACGTCCTGACTTTC
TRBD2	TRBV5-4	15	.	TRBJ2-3	CASSSPGGGTDTQYF	TGTGCCAGCAGTTCTCCGGGGGGGGGCACAGATACGCAGTATTTT
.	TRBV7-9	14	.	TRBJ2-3	CASRGWRDTDTQYF	TGTGCCAGCAGGGGCTGGCGGGACACAGATACGCAGTATTTT
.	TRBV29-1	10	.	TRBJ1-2	CSVDGDGYTF	TGCAGCGTTGATGGGGATGGCTACACCTTC
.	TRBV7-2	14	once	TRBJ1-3	CASSPRDYGNTIYF	TGTGCCAGCAGCCCCCGGGACTACGGAAACACCATATATTTT
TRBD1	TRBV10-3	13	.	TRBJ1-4	CAISERTGEKLFF	TGTGCCATCAGTGAACGGACAGGCGAAAAACTGTTTTTT
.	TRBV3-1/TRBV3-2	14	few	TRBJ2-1	CASSQASAADKEFF	TGTGCCAGCAGCCAAGCTAGCGCAGCGGACAAAGAGTTCTTC
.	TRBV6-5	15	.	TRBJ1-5	CASRGRQMGNQPQHF	TGTGCCAGCAGGGGGAGGCAGATGGGCAATCAGCCCCAGCATTTT
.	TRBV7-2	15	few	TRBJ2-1	CASSLAWVGYNEQFF	TGTGCCAGCAGCTTAGCGTGGGTCGGCTACAATGAGCAGTTCTTC
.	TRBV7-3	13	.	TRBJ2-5	CASSLRFLETQYF	TGTGCCAGCAGCTTGAGGTTTTTGGAGACCCAGTACTTC
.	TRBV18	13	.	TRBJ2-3	CASSPWVTDTQYF	TGTGCCAGCTCACCATGGGTGACAGATACGCAGTATTTT
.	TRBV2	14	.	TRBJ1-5	CASSEGQSNQPQHF	TGTGCCAGCAGTGAAGGTCAAAGCAATCAGCCCCAGCATTTT
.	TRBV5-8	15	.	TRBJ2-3	CASSLRARGTDTQYF	TGTGCCAGCAGCTTGCGAGCCAGGGGCACAGATACGCAGTATTTT
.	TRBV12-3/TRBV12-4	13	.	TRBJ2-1	CASSSSSLGEQFF	TGTGCCAGCAGTTCCTCTAGTCTTGGCGAGCAGTTCTTC
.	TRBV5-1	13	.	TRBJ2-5	CASSLDGEETQYF	TGCGCCAGCAGCTTGGATGGCGAAGAGACCCAGTACTTC
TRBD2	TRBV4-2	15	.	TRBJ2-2	CASSPLAGETGELFF	TGTGCCAGCAGCCCCCTAGCGGGGGAAACCGGGGAGCTGTTTTTT
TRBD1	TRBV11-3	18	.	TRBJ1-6	CASSLGVYPGGYNSPLHF	TGTGCCAGCAGCTTAGGGGTATACCCAGGGGGCTATAATTCACCCCTCCACTTT
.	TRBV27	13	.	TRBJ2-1	CASSLWSVGEQFF	TGTGCCAGCAGTTTGTGGTCGGTAGGTGAGCAGTTCTTC
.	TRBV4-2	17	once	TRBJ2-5	CASSQEGSLRGLETQYF	TGTGCCAGCAGCCAAGAAGGCTCGTTAAGGGGGTTGGAGACCCAGTACTTC
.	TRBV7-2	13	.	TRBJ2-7	CASSLILLYEQYF	TGTGCCAGCAGCCTCATCCTGCTATACGAGCAGTACTTC
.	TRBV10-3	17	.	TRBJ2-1	CAISGLGTQGHYNEQFF	TGTGCCATCAGTGGCCTAGGGACGCAGGGACACTACAATGAGCAGTTCTTC
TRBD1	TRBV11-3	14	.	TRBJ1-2	CASSPGDRGGGYTF	TGTGCCAGCAGCCCAGGGGACAGGGGAGGTGGCTACACCTTC